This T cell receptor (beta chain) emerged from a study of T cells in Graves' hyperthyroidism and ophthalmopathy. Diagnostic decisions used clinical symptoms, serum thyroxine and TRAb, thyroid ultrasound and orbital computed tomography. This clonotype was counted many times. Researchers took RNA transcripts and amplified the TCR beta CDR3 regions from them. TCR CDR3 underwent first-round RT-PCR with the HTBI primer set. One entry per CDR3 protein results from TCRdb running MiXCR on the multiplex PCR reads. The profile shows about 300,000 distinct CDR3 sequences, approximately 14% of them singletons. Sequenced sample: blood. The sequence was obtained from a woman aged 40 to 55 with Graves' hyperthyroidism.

CDR3 protein: CASSQDDRGDEAFF. In nucleotides, the CDR3 is TGTGCCAGCAGCCAAGATGATAGGGGGGATGAAGCTTTCTTT. The chain links TRBV3-1 to TRBJ1-1; possibly TRBD1 for D (6 bases). Looked up from germline, CDR1 is LGHDT and CDR2 is YNNKEL (reference sequence). V dropped 0 bases and J dropped 7 bases, with 12 bases sitting between them. The CDR3 runs to 14 residues.